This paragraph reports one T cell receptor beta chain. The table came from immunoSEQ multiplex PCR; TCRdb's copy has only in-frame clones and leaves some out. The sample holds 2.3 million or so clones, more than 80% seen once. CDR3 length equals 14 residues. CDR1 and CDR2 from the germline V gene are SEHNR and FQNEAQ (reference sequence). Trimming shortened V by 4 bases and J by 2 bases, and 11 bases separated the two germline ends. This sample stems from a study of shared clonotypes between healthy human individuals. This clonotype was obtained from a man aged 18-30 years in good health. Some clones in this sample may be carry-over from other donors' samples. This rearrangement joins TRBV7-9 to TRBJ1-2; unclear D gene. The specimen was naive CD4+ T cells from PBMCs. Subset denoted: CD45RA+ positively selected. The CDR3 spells CASSSPERNYGYTF. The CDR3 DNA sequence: TGTGCCAGCAGCTCCCCCGAAAGGAACTATGGCTACACCTTC.